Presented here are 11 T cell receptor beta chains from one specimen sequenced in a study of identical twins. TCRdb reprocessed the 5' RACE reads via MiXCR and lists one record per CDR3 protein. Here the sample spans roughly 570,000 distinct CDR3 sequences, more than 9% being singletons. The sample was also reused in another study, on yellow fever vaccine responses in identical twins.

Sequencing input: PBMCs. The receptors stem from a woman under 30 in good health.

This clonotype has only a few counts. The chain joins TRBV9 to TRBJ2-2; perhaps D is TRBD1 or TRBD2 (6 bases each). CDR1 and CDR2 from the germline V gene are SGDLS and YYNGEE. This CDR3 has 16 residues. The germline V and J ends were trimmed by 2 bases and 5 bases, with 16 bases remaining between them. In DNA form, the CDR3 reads TGTGCCAGCAGCGTTACGGGGGCCCCTATTACCGGGGAGCTGTTTTTT. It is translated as CASSVTGAPITGELFF.

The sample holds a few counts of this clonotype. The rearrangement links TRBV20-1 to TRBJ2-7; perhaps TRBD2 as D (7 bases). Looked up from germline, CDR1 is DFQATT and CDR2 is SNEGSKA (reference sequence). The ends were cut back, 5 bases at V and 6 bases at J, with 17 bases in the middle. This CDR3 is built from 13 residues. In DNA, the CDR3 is TGCAGTGCTCCGAACGCGGGGGCTGTCGAGCAGTACTTC. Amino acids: CSAPNAGAVEQYF.

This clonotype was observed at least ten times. In DNA, the CDR3 is TGCGCCAGCAGCTTTACACAAGGGACAGACGCAACTAATGAAAAACTGTTTTTT. Translated: CASSFTQGTDATNEKLFF. The chain uses TRBV5-1 and TRBJ1-4; 7 bases are a match to TRBD1. Unmatched junction bases numbered 10, after V lost 2 bases and J lost 0 bases. This CDR3 spans 18 amino acids. From germline, CDR1 is SGHRS and CDR2 YFSETQ.

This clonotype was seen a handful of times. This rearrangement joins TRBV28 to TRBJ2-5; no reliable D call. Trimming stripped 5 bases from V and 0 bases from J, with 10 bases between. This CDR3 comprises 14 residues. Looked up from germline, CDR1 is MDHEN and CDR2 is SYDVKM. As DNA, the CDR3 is TGTGCCAGCAGTCACCGTCTGTACCAAGAGACCCAGTACTTC. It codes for CASSHRLYQETQYF.

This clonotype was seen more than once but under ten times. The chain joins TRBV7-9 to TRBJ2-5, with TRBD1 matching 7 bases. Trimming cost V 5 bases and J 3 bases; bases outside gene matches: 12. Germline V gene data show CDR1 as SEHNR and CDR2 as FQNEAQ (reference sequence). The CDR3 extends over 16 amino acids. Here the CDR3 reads CASSIRDRAEEETQYF. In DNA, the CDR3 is TGTGCCAGCAGCATCCGAGACAGGGCGGAGGAAGAGACCCAGTACTTC.

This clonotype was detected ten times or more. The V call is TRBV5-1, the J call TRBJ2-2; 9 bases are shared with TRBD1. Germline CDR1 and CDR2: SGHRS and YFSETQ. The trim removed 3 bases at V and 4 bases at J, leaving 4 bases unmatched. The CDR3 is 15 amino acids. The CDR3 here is CASSSGQGTTGELFF. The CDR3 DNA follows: TGCGCCAGCAGCTCGGGACAGGGAACCACCGGGGAGCTGTTTTTT.

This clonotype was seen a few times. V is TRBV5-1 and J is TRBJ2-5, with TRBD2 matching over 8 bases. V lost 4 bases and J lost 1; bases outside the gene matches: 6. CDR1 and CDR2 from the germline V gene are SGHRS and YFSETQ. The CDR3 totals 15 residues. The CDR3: CASSRASGSQETQYF. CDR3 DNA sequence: TGCGCCAGCAGCCGTGCGAGCGGGAGCCAAGAGACCCAGTACTTC.

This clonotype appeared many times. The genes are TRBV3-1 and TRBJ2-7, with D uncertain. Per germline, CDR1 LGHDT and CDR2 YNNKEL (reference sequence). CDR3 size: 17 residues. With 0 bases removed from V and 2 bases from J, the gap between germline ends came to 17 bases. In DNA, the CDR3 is TGTGCCAGCAGCCAAGAAACCGGGTCACCCTTACCCTACGAGCAGTACTTC. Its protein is CASSQETGSPLPYEQYF.

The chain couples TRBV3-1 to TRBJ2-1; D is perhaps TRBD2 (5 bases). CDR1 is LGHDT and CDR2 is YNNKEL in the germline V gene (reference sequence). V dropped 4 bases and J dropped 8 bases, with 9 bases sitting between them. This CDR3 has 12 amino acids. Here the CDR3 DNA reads TGTGCCAGCAGCCTGGGGAGCGATGAGCAGTTCTTC. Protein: CASSLGSDEQFF.

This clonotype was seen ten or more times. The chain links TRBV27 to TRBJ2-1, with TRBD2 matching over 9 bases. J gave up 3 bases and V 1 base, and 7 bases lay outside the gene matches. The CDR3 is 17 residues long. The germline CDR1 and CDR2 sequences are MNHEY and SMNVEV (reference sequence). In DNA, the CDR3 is TGTGCCAGCAGTTTATTCCCTAGCGGGACGAACTACAATGAGCAGTTCTTC. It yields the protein CASSLFPSGTNYNEQFF.

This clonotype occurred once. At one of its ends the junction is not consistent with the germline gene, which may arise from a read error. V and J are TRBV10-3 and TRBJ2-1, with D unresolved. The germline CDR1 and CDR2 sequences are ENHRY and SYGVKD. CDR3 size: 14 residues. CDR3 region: CAIRESNSYSEQFF. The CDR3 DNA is TGTGCCATCAGAGAGTCGAACAGTTACAGTGAGCAGTTCTTC.